This entry describes one T cell receptor (beta chain). No antigen is known for it. This record belongs to a study of post-analysis software for immune sequencing data. The wider study: Relapsing-remitting, secondary progressive and progressive-relapsing multiple sclerosis courses were included. Regarding the study as a whole: Among five TRBV segments more frequent in patients than controls were TRBV5-6, TRBV5-1 and TRBV20-1.

Trimming removed 5 bases at V and 3 bases at J, with 14 bases between. The germline V gene encodes CDR1 SEHNR and CDR2 FQNEAQ (reference sequence). This CDR3 comprises 14 residues. TCR beta cDNA libraries had unique molecular identifiers. One entry per CDR3 protein results from TCRdb running MiXCR on the PCR reads. The table records about 540,000 distinct CDR3 sequences, approximately 34% of them present only once. The TCR comes from a girl aged 2-17 years with multiple sclerosis. The chain recombines TRBV7-9 with TRBJ2-7, with TRBD2 as a possible D gene (5 bases). The sample comprised blood. CDR3 sequence: CASSTEASIYEQYF. Written as DNA, the CDR3 is TGTGCCAGCAGCACGGAGGCTTCAATCTACGAGCAGTACTTC.